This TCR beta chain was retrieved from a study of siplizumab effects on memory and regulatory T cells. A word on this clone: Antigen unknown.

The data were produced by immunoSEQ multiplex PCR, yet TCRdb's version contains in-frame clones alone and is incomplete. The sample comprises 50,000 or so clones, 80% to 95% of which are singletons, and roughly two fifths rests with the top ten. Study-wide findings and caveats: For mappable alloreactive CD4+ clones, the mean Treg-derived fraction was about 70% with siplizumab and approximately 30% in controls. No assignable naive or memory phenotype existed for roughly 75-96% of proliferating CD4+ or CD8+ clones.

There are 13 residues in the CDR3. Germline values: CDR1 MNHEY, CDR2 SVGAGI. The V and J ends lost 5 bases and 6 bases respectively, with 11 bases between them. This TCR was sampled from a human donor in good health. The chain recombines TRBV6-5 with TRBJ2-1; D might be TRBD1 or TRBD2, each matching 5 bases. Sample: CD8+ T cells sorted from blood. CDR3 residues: CASSPGRANEQFF. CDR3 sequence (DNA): TGTGCCAGCAGTCCGGGACGCGCCAATGAGCAGTTCTTC.